This TCR beta chain was obtained from a study of T-cell memory formation after mild COVID-19. This CDR3 has 13 amino acids. V dropped 4 bases and J dropped 7 bases, with 8 bases sitting between them. MiXCR, applied by TCRdb to the 5' RACE reads, yields one record per CDR3 protein. Here the sample spans around 530,000 distinct CDR3 sequences, less than 25% being singletons. What was sequenced was PBMCs or a T cell subset sorted from them (not recorded which). This receptor was obtained from an adult woman who had mild COVID-19 (a few samples of this study predate the infection). Cell type and time point are not known. This sequence joins TRBV12-3 or TRBV12-4 and TRBJ1-6; no reliable D call. The CDR3 spells CASSSVRNSPLHF. In DNA, the CDR3 is TGTGCCAGCAGTTCAGTGAGGAATTCACCCCTCCACTTT.